The 3 T cell receptor beta chains below were found in one sample sequenced in a study of CD8+CD57+ T cells in acquired aplastic anemia. By flow cytometry, patients selected for sequencing had shown an expansion of CD8+CD57+ cells. Template material for TCR beta VDJ and CDR3 profiling consisted of genomic DNA. Via MiXCR, TCRdb re-called the reads, giving one row per CDR3 protein. The data show 200,000 to 250,000 distinct CDR3 sequences, approximately 60% seen once. The source material was sorted CD4+, CD8+, or CD8+CD57+ T cells (not recorded which) from PBMCs. All receptors come from a human donor with aplastic anemia.

This clonotype showed up just a few times. The gene calls are TRBV20-1 and TRBJ2-3, with 11 nucleotides matching TRBD2. Germline CDR1 and CDR2: DFQATT and SNEGSKA (reference sequence). J was trimmed by 5 bases and V by 5 bases; bases with no gene match: 9. The CDR3 runs 15 residues. This chain's CDR3 is CSAGSGRAWGDTQYF. CDR3 nucleotide sequence: TGCAGTGCTGGTAGCGGGAGGGCCTGGGGAGATACGCAGTATTTT.

This chain uses TRBV5-1 with TRBJ2-7; 10 nucleotides agree with TRBD2. The CDR3 is 15 residues long. Germline-derived CDR1 and CDR2 are SGHRS and YFSETQ. V trimming: 0 bases; J trimming: 3 bases; junction bases outside the gene matches: 3. Here the CDR3 reads CASSLGGTSDYEQYF. CDR3 nucleotide sequence: TGCGCCAGCAGCTTGGGCGGGACTAGCGACTACGAGCAGTACTTC.

This chain joins TRBV5-1 and TRBJ2-3; D call uncertain. Deletions cut 0 bases from V and 2 bases from J, with 10 bases between. CDR1 SGHRS and CDR2 YFSETQ come from the germline V gene. The CDR3 totals 15 residues. This chain's CDR3 is CASSLAQTYTDTQYF. In DNA form, the CDR3 reads TGCGCCAGCAGCTTGGCACAGACGTACACAGATACGCAGTATTTT.